This T cell receptor beta chain was found in a study of post-analysis software for immune sequencing data. Turning to the study itself: The patients showed relapsing-remitting, secondary progressive and progressive-relapsing multiple sclerosis courses. Study results and caveats: Five or six TRBV segments, TRBV5-6, TRBV5-1 and TRBV20-1 among them, were found more frequent in patients than controls. Those with multiple sclerosis, the patient group, showed significantly lower normalized Chao1 diversity than controls. Samples sharing a preparation batch grouped tightly together when assessed by F measure.

Regarding this clonotype: Its specificity is unknown. Relative to the germline gene, one junction end is altered; a read error may explain this.

Unique molecular identifiers were present in the TCR beta cDNA libraries. Starting from about 1 to 10 million T cells, the study yielded 450,000 to 500,000 cDNA molecules. TCRdb redid the calling of the PCR reads with MiXCR, one entry per CDR3 protein. Of more than 450,000 distinct CDR3 sequences listed, around 44% are singletons. The CDR3 sequence is 13 residues long. Germline lookup yields CDR1 SGHRS and CDR2 YFSETQ. The sequence derives from a girl between 10 and 17 years old with multiple sclerosis. Sequenced material: blood. The chain carries TRBV5-1 and TRBJ2-3; tentative D call: TRBD2 (5 bases). CDR3 sequence (DNA): TGCGCCAGCACCCTGCCCGGGGTAGATACGCGGTATTTT. Encoded protein: CASTLPGVDTRYF.